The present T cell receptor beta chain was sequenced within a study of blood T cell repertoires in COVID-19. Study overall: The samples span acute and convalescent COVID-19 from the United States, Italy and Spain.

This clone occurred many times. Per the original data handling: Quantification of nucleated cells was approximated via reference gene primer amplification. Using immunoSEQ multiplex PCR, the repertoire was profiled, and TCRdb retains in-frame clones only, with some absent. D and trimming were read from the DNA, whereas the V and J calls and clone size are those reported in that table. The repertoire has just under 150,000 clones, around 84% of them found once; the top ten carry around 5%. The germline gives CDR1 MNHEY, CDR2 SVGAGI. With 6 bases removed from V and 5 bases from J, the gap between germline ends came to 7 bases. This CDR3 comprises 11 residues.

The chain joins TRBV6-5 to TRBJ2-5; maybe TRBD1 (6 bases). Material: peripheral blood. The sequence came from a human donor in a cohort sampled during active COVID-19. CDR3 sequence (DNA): TGTGCCAGCAGCCAGGGGGAGACCCAGTACTTC. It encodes CASSQGETQYF.